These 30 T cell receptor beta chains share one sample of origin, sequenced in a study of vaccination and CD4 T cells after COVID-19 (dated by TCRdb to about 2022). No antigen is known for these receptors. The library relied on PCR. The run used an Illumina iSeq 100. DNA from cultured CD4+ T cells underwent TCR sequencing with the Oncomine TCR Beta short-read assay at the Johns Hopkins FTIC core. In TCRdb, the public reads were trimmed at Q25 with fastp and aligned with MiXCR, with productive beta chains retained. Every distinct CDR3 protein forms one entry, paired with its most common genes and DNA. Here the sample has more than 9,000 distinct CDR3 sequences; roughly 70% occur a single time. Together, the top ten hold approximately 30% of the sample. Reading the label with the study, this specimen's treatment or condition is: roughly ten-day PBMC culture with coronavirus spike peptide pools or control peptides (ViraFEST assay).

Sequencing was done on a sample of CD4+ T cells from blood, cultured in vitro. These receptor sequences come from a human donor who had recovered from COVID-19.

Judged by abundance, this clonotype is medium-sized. CDR3 nucleotides: TGTGCCAGCAGCCCCGGGGGGAGCCTAGGGGTTGGTGGCTACACCTTC. This sequence encodes CASSPGGSLGVGGYTF. The rearrangement joins TRBV7-9 to TRBJ1-2; D possibly corresponds to TRBD1 (5 bases). CDR3 size: 16 residues. Deletions cut 5 bases from V and 7 bases from J, with 23 bases between. Germline CDR1 is SEHNR and CDR2 is FQNEAQ (reference sequence). Supplemented by reference TRBV7-9 and TRBJ1-2, the full variable domain reads DTGVSQNPRHKITKRGQNVTFRCDPISEHNRLYWYRQTLGQGPEFLTYFQNEAQLEKSRLLSDRFSAERPKGSFSTLEIQRTEQGDSAMYLCASSPGGSLGVGGYTFGSGTRLTVV.

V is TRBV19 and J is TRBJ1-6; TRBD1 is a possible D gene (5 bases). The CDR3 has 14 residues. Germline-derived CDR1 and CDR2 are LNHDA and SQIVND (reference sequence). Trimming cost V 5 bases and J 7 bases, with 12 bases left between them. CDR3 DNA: TGTGCCAGTAGTGGCGACCGGGGGAATTCACCCCTCCACTTT. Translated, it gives CASSGDRGNSPLHF. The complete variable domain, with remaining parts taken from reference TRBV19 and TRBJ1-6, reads DGGITQSPKYLFRKEGQNVTLSCEQNLNHDAMYWYRQDPGQGLRLIYYSQIVNDFQKGDIAEGYSVSREKKESFPLTVTSAQKNPTAFYLCASSGDRGNSPLHFGNGTRLTVT.

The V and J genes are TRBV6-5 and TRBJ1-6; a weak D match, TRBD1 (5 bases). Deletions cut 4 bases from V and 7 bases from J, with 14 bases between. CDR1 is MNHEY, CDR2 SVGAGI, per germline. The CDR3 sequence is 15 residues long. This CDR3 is CASSSGRGMNSPLHF. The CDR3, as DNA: TGTGCCAGCAGTTCCGGGAGGGGCATGAATTCACCCCTCCACTTT.

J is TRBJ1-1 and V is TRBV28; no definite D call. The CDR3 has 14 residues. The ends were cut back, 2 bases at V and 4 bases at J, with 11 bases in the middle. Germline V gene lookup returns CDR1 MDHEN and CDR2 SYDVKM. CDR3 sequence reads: CASSLKPAGTEAFF. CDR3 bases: TGTGCCAGCAGTTTAAAGCCGGCGGGCACTGAAGCTTTCTTT.

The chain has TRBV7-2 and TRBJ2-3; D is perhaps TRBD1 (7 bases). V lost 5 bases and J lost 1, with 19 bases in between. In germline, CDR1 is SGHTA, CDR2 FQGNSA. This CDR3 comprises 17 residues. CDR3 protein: CASSPRRGAGGTDTQYF. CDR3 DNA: TGTGCCAGCAGCCCCCGCAGGGGGGCCGGGGGCACAGATACGCAGTATTTT. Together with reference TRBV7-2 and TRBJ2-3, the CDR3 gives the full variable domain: GAGVSQSPSNKVTEKGKDVELRCDPISGHTALYWYRQSLGQGLEFLIYFQGNSAPDKSGLPSDRFSAERTGGSVSTLTIQRTQQEDSAVYLCASSPRRGAGGTDTQYFGPGTRLTVL.

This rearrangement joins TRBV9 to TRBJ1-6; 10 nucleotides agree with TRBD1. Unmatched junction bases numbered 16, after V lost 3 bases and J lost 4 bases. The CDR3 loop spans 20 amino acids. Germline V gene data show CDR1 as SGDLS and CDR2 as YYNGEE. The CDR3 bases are TGTGCCAGCAGCGACTTAGCCGACAGGGGGCCCAATAATTATAATTCACCCCTCCACTTT. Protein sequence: CASSDLADRGPNNYNSPLHF.

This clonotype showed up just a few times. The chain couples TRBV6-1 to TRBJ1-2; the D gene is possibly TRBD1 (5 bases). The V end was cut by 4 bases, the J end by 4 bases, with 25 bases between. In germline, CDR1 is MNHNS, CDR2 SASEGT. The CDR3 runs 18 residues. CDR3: CASSAKGDPLTAIYGYTF. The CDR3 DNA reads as TGTGCCAGCAGTGCCAAAGGGGACCCGTTGACAGCCATCTATGGCTACACCTTC.

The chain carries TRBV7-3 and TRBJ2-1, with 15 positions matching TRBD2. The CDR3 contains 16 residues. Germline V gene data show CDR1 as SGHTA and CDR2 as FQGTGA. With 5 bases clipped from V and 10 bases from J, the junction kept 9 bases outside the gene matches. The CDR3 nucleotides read TGTGCCAGCAGCCCGAGGGGACTAGCGGGGGGAGAGGAGCAGTTCTTC. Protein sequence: CASSPRGLAGGEEQFF.

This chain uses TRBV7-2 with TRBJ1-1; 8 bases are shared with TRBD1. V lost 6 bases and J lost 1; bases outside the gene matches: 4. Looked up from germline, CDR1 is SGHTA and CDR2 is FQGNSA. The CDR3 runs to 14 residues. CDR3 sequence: CASRSGGSNTEAFF. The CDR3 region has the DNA TGTGCCAGCAGGTCAGGGGGCTCGAACACTGAAGCTTTCTTT.

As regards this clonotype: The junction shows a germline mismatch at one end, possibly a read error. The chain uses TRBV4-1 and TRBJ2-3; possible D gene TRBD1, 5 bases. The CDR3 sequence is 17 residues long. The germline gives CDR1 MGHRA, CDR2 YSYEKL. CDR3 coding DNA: TGCGCTAGCAGCCAAGGGGTGGACCCCGCGGGCACAGATACGCAGTATTTT. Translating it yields CASSQGVDPAGTDTQYF.

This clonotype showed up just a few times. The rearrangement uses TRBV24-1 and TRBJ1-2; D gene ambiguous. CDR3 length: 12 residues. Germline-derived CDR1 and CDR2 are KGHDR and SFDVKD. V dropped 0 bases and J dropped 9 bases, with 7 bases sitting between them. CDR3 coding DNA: TGTGCCACCAGTGATTTGGACACCAGCTACACCTTC. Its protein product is CATSDLDTSYTF.

The CDR3 protein is CASSLGGGPSYGYTF. CDR3 coding DNA: TGTGCCAGCAGCTTAGGAGGTGGGCCAAGCTATGGCTACACCTTC. The V gene is TRBV11-3, the J gene TRBJ1-2; D gene uncertain. The germline CDR1 and CDR2 sequences are SGHNT and YENEEA. The CDR3 contains 15 residues. The V end lost 1 base, the J end lost 4 bases, and 13 bases lay between the germline ends.

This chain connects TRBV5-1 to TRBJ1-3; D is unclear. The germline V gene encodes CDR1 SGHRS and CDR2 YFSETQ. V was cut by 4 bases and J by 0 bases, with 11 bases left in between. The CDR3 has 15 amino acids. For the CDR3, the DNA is TGCGCCAGCAGCCAAGATCCAGGCTCTGGAAACACCATATATTTT. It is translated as CASSQDPGSGNTIYF.

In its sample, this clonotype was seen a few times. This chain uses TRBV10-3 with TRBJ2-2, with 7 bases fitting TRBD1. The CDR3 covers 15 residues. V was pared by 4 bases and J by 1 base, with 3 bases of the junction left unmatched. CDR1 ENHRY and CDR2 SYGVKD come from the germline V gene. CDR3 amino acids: CAISGDRENTGELFF. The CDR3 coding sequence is TGTGCCATCAGTGGGGACAGAGAGAACACCGGGGAGCTGTTTTTT.

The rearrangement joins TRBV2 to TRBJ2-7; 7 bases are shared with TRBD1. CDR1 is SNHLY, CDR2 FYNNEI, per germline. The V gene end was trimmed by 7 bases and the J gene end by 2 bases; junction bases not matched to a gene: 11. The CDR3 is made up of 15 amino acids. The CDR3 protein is CASKWGLTGAYEQYF. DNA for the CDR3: TGTGCCAGCAAGTGGGGGCTCACAGGGGCCTACGAGCAGTACTTC.

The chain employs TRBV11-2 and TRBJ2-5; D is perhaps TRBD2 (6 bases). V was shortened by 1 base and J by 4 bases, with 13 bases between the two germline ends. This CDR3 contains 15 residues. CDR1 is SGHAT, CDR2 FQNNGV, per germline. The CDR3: CASSLGQRAGETQYF. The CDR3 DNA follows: TGTGCCAGCAGCTTAGGTCAGCGGGCGGGAGAGACCCAGTACTTC.

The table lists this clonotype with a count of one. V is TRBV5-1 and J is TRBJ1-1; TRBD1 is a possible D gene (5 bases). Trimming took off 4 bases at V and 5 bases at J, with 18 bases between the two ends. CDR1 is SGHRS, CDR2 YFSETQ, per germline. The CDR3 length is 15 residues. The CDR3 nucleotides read TGCGCCAGCAGCCTGGACGAGGGGCGCGGAACTGAAGCTTTCTTT. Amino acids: CASSLDEGRGTEAFF.

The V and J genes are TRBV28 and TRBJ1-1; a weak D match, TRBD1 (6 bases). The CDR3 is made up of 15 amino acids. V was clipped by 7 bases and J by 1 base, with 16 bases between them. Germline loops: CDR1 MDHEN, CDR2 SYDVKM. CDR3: CASNLQGPPNTEAFF. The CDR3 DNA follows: TGTGCCAGCAACCTACAGGGACCTCCGAACACTGAAGCTTTCTTT.

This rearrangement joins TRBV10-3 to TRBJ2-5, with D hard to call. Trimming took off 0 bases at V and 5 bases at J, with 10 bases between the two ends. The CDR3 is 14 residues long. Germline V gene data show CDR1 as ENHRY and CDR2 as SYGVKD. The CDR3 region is CAISESSGWETQYF. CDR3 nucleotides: TGTGCCATCAGTGAGTCGTCAGGCTGGGAGACCCAGTACTTC.

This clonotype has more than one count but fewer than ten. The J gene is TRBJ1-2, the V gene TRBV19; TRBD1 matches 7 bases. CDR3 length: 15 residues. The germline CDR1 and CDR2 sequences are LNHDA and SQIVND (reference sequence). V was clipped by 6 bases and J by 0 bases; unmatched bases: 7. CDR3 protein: CASSKRQGTNYGYTF. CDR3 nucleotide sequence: TGTGCCAGTAGCAAGAGACAGGGTACTAACTATGGCTACACCTTC.

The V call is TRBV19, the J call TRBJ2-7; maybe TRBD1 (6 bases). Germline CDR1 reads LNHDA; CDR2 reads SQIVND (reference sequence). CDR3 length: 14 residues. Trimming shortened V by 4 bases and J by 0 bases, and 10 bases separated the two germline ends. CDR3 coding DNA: TGTGCCAGTAGTAGCCAGGGACACTCCTACGAGCAGTACTTC. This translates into CASSSQGHSYEQYF.

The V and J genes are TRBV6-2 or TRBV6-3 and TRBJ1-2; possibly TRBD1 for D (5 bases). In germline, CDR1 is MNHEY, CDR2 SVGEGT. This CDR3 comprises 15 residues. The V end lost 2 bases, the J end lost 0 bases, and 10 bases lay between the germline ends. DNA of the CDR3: TGTGCCAGCAGTTACCACAGGCTAGCTAACTATGGCTACACCTTC. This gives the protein CASSYHRLANYGYTF.

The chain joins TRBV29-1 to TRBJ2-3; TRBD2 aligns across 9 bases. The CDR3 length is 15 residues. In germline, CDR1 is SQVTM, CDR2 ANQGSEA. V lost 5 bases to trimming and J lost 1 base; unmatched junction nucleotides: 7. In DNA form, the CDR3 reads TGCAGCGTTTCCACTACTAGCGGGCGCACAGATACGCAGTATTTT. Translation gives CSVSTTSGRTDTQYF.

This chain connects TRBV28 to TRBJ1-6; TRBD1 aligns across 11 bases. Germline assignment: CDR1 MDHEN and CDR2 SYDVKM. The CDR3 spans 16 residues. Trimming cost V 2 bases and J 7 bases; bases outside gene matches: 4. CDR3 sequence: CASSLGGQGGNSPLHF. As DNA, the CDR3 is TGTGCCAGCAGTTTAGGGGGACAGGGGGGGAATTCACCCCTCCACTTT.

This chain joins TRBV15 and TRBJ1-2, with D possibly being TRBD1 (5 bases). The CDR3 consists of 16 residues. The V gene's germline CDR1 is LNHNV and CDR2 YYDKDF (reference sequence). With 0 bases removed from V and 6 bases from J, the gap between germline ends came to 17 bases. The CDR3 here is CATSRDRRAGIDGYTF. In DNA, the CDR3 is TGTGCCACCAGCAGAGATCGTAGGGCAGGGATAGATGGCTACACCTTC.

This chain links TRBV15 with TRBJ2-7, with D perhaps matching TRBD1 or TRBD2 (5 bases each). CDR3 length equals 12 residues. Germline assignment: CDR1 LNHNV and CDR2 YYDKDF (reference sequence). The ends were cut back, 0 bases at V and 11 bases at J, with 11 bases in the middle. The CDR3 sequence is CATSRDGAKEYF. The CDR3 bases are TGTGCCACCAGCAGAGACGGGGCTAAGGAGTACTTC.

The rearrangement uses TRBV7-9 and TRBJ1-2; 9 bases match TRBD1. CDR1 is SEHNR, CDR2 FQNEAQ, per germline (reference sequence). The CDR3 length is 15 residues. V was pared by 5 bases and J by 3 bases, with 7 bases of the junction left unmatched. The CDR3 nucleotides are TGTGCCAGCAGCCCCCGGGACAGGGTAGACTATGGCTACACCTTC. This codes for CASSPRDRVDYGYTF.

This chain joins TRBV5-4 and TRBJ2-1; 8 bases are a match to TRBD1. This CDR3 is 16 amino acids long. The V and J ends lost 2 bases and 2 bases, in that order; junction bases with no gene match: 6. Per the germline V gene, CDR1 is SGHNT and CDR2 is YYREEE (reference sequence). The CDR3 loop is CASSFPQGATYNEQFF. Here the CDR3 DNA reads TGTGCCAGCAGCTTCCCCCAGGGGGCTACCTACAATGAGCAGTTCTTC.

In nucleotides, the CDR3 is TGTGCCAGCATGCGGGGCATAAGCACAGATACGCAGTATTTT. Translation: CASMRGISTDTQYF. The chain employs TRBV2 and TRBJ2-3; weak D call: TRBD2 (6 bases). The CDR3 spans 14 residues. Germline V gene sequence: CDR1 SNHLY, CDR2 FYNNEI. Trimming pared 7 bases from V and 0 bases from J, leaving 11 bases between.

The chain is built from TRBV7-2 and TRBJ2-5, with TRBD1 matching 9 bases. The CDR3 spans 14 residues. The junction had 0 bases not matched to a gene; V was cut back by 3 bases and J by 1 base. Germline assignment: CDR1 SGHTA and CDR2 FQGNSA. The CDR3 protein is CASSLTGGQETQYF. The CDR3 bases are TGTGCCAGCAGCTTGACAGGGGGCCAAGAGACCCAGTACTTC. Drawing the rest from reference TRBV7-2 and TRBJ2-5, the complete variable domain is GAGVSQSPSNKVTEKGKDVELRCDPISGHTALYWYRQSLGQGLEFLIYFQGNSAPDKSGLPSDRFSAERTGGSVSTLTIQRTQQEDSAVYLCASSLTGGQETQYFGPGTRLLVL.